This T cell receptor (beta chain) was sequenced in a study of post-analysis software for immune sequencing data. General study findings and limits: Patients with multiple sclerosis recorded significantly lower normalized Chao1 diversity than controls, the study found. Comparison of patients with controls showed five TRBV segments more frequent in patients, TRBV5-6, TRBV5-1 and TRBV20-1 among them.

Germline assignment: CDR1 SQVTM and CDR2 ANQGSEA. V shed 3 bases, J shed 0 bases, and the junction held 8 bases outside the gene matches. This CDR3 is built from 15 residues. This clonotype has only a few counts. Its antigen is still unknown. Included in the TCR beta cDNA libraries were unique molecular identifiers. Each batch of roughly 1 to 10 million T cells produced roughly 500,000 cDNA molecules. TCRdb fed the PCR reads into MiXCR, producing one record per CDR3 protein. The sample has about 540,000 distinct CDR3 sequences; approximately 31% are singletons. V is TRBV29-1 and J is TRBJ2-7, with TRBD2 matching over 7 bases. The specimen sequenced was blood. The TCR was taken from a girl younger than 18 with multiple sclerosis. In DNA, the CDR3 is TGCAGCGTTGAGGGTGGGAGGGCTTCCTCCTACGAGCAGTACTTC. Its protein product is CSVEGGRASSYEQYF.